This T cell receptor beta chain was recorded in a study of shared clonotypes between healthy human individuals. Several immunoSEQ plates received, in even portions, the genomic DNA of each subset. Unsorted PBMC DNA went through sequencing on ten immunoSEQ deep assay plates. Authors' data handling: Junction-only sequences produced by ImmunoSEQ had no quality scores, so filtering differed. The assay was immunoSEQ multiplex PCR, and TCRdb's table has in-frame clones only and misses some. V, J and clone size are those of that table, while D and trimming were read from the DNA. The sample includes about 530,000 clones, about 79% of them seen just once. V lost 9 bases and J lost 1; bases outside the gene matches: 5. CDR1 and CDR2 from the germline V gene are SNHLY and FYNNEI. The CDR3 consists of 14 residues. Donors, healthy HIV-negative adults, lacked recent acute infections or vaccinations.

The chain uses TRBV2 and TRBJ2-7, with TRBD2 matching 11 bases. The sequenced sample consisted of PBMCs. This receptor was obtained from a woman aged 40 to 50 in good health. Some clones in this sample may be carry-over from other donors' samples. The CDR3 DNA sequence: TGTGCCAGAAAAACTAGCGGGGGTTCCTACGAGCAGTACTTC. Translating gives CARKTSGGSYEQYF.